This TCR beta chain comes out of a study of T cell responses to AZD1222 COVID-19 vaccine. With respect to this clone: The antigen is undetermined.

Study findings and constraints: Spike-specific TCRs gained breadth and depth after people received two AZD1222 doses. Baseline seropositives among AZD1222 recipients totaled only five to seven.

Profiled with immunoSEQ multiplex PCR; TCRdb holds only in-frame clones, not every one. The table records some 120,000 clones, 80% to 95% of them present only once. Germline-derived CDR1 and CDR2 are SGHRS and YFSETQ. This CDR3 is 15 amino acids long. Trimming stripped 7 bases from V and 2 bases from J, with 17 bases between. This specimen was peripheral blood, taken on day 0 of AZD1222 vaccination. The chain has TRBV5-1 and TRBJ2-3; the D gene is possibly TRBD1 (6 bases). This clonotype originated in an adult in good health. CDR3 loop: CASGMERQATDTQYF. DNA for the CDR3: TGCGCCAGCGGCATGGAGAGACAGGCCACAGATACGCAGTATTTT.